This T cell receptor beta chain is from a study of CD8 T cells in ankylosing spondylitis. The study, taken as a whole, reports: In synovial fluid and blood from reactive arthritis, some motif variants were previously reported. The study identified a TCR beta motif of under ten highly homologous variants that appeared characteristic of ankylosing spondylitis blood. Disease-linked clones proved CD8+ and comparatively uncommon in peripheral blood. Reported data indicate significant enrichment of disease-linked clones within matched ankylosing spondylitis synovial fluid.

Germline V CDR1 and CDR2: MGHRA, YSYEKL. There are 18 residues in the CDR3. V was clipped by 1 base and J by 0 bases, with 17 bases between them. A few counts support this clonotype. Its antigen is still unknown. MiXCR, run by TCRdb on the 5' RACE reads, gives a single entry per CDR3 protein. The sample carries a few hundred thousand distinct CDR3 sequences, approximately 17% recorded once. This receptor was obtained from a male donor with ankylosing spondylitis. The chain employs TRBV4-1 and TRBJ2-3; D is perhaps TRBD1 (6 bases). The sequenced material came from blood, either unsorted or a sorted T cell fraction (not recorded which). The CDR3 here is CASSQAVTRTVSTDTQYF. The CDR3 DNA reads as TGCGCCAGCAGCCAAGCCGTAACACGGACAGTTAGCACAGATACGCAGTATTTT.